The subject of this entry is one T cell receptor beta chain. The data were taken from a study of blood T cell repertoires in COVID-19. Study as a whole: Sites in the United States, Italy and Spain provided acute and convalescent COVID-19 samples.

With 6 bases clipped from V and 5 bases from J, the junction kept 14 bases outside the gene matches. The CDR3 has 16 residues. Method: immunoSEQ multiplex PCR; TCRdb's copy keeps in-frame clones and lacks some. The table has around 230,000 clones, over 75% seen once. This sequence originates from a man aged 45 to 65 with COVID-19, enrolled during active disease. The genes are TRBV23-1 and TRBJ2-5, with TRBD1 identical over 8 bases. TRBV23-1 is reported as an ORF; its role is uncertain. Sequencing was carried out using peripheral blood. The CDR3 is CASSRLFRTGNETQYF. In DNA, the CDR3 is TGCGCCAGCAGCCGCCTCTTTCGGACAGGGAATGAGACCCAGTACTTC.